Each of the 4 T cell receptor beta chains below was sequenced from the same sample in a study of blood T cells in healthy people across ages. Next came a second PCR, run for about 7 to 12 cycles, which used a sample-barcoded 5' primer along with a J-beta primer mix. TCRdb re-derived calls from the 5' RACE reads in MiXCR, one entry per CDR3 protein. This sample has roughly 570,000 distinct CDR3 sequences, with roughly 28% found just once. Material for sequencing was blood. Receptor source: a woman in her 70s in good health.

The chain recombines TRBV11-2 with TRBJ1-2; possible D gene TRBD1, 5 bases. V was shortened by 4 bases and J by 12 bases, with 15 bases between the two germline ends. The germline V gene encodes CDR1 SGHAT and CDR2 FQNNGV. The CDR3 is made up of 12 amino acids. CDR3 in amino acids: CASSSGLFGHTF. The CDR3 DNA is TGTGCCAGCAGCTCGGGACTGTTCGGCCACACCTTC.

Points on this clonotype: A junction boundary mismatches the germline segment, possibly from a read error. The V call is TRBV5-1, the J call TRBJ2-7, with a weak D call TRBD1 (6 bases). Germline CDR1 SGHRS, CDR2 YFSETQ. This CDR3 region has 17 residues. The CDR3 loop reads CASSLRGRDTGNHERFF. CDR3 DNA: TGCGCCAGCAGCTTAAGAGGTAGGGACACAGGAAACCATGAGCGGTTCTTC.

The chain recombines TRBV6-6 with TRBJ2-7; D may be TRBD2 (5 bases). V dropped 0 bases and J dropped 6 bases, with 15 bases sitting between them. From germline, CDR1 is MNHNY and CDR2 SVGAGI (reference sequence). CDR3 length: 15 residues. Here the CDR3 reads CASSYSVAGPLEQYF. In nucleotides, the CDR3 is TGTGCCAGCAGTTACTCGGTCGCGGGCCCACTCGAGCAGTACTTC.

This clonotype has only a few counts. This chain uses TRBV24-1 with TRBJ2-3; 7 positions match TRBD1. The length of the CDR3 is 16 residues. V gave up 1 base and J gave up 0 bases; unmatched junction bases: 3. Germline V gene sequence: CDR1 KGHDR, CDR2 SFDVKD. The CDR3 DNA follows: TGTGCCACCAGTGATTTTACAGGGGCTAGCACAGATACGCAGTATTTT. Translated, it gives CATSDFTGASTDTQYF.